This entry lists 12 T cell receptor beta chains sequenced from one sample in a study of early stage breast cancer tumors. Sequenced by immunoSEQ multiplex PCR; TCRdb stores in-frame clones only, minus some. The sample lists roughly 30,000 clones, about 80% seen once, with roughly 12% in the top ten. The sample consisted of blood. The source of these receptors is a person between 55 and 69 years old with breast cancer.

J is TRBJ1-4 and V is TRBV30; TRBD1 agrees at 8 bases. The V and J ends lost 5 bases and 5 bases, in that order; junction bases with no gene match: 10. Germline CDR1 is GTSNPN and CDR2 is SVGIG (reference sequence). There are 15 residues in the CDR3. The CDR3 spells CAWVGTGGWNEKLFF. Here the CDR3 DNA reads TGTGCCTGGGTGGGCACAGGGGGATGGAATGAAAAACTGTTTTTT.

The rearrangement uses TRBV15 and TRBJ2-2; D may be TRBD1 (6 bases). The CDR3 has 16 amino acids. Trimming cost V 1 base and J 0 bases, with 9 bases left between them. The germline gives CDR1 LNHNV, CDR2 YYDKDF (reference sequence). This CDR3 is CATSRVEGANTGELFF. CDR3 DNA: TGTGCCACCAGCAGAGTCGAGGGGGCGAACACCGGGGAGCTGTTTTTT.

J is TRBJ2-3 and V is TRBV4-3; D is undetermined. The CDR3 has 18 amino acids. With 3 bases removed from V and 0 bases from J, the gap between germline ends came to 19 bases. The V gene's germline CDR1 is LGHNA and CDR2 YSLEER. The CDR3 DNA is TGCGCCAGCAGCCAGATGCCCCTTGGCGGTTCTAGCACAGATACGCAGTATTTT. The encoded protein is CASSQMPLGGSSTDTQYF.

The genes are TRBV9 and TRBJ2-4; TRBD2 aligns across 13 bases. V dropped 2 bases and J dropped 9; count of bases not matched to a gene: 5. CDR3 length: 15 amino acids. The germline CDR1 and CDR2 sequences are SGDLS and YYNGEE. CDR3 sequence reads: CASSVTSGREGIQYF. DNA of the CDR3: TGTGCCAGCAGCGTTACTAGCGGGAGGGAGGGCATTCAGTACTTC.

The chain carries TRBV19 and TRBJ1-1; 9 bases are shared with TRBD1. CDR1 LNHDA and CDR2 SQIVND come from the germline V gene (reference sequence). J gave up 1 base and V 5 bases, and 2 bases lay outside the gene matches. The CDR3 runs to 14 residues. Here the CDR3 reads CASSGGQGNTEAFF. CDR3 coding DNA: TGTGCCAGTAGTGGGGGACAGGGGAACACTGAAGCTTTCTTT. The full variable domain, rest sourced from reference TRBV19 and TRBJ1-1, is DGGITQSPKYLFRKEGQNVTLSCEQNLNHDAMYWYRQDPGQGLRLIYYSQIVNDFQKGDIAEGYSVSREKKESFPLTVTSAQKNPTAFYLCASSGGQGNTEAFFGQGTRLTVV.

This clone was seen once. The rearrangement joins TRBV2 to TRBJ2-3; 7 bases are a match to TRBD1. Losses at the gene ends were 6 bases for V and 3 bases for J; bases not matched to a gene: 9. This CDR3 has 15 amino acids. Germline V gene data show CDR1 as SNHLY and CDR2 as FYNNEI. CDR3 in amino acids: CASRGIQGWTDTQYF. CDR3 bases: TGTGCCAGCAGGGGTATACAGGGGTGGACAGATACGCAGTATTTT.

The chain uses TRBV10-3 and TRBJ1-1; D is unresolved. This CDR3 has 12 amino acids. V lost 10 bases and J 0 bases, leaving 9 bases between the germline ends. From germline, CDR1 is ENHRY and CDR2 SYGVKD. The CDR3 spells CATLTLNTEAFF. In DNA, the CDR3 is TGTGCCACCCTCACTTTGAACACTGAAGCTTTCTTT.

The V call is TRBV5-8, the J call TRBJ2-1, with TRBD2 identical over 12 bases. Per germline, CDR1 SGHTS and CDR2 YDEGEE. The trim removed 1 base at V and 3 bases at J, leaving 2 bases unmatched. The CDR3 totals 16 residues. CDR3 DNA sequence: TGTGCCAGCAGCTTGAGGACTAGCGGGGACTACAATGAGCAGTTCTTC. This gives the protein CASSLRTSGDYNEQFF.

V usage is TRBV5-1 and J usage is TRBJ2-4; 7 nucleotides line up with TRBD1. V was pared by 6 bases and J by 0 bases, with 6 bases of the junction left unmatched. Germline CDR1 and CDR2: SGHRS and YFSETQ. The CDR3 contains 15 residues. CDR3 nucleotide sequence: TGCGCCAGCACTCGGGACAGCGAAGCCAAAAACATTCAGTACTTC. Translating it yields CASTRDSEAKNIQYF.

This chain connects TRBV6-5 to TRBJ2-7; TRBD2 might be the D (6 bases). The CDR3 is 13 residues long. Trimming left V 6 bases short and J 7 bases short, with 16 bases between. Germline CDR1 is MNHEY and CDR2 is SVGAGI. The CDR3 region is CASSLAELREQYF. Written as DNA, the CDR3 is TGTGCCAGCAGCTTAGCGGAGCTTCGGGAGCAGTACTTC.

The rearrangement joins TRBV7-8 to TRBJ1-4; D not resolved. V lost 1 base and J 3 bases, leaving 18 bases between the germline ends. This CDR3 is built from 18 residues. Germline CDR1 reads SGHVS; CDR2 reads FQNEAQ. CDR3 amino acids: CASSLGRRGRSSNEKLFF. In DNA, the CDR3 is TGTGCCAGCAGCTTAGGTCGGAGAGGGCGTTCTTCTAATGAAAAACTGTTTTTT.

The chain combines TRBV7-9 with TRBJ2-7; 14 nucleotides line up with TRBD2. This CDR3 contains 16 residues. Per the germline V gene, CDR1 is SEHNR and CDR2 is FQNEAQ (reference sequence). The ends lost 4 bases at V and 2 bases at J; junction bases unmatched: 4. CDR3 region: CASSSGTSGSPYEQYF. The CDR3, as DNA: TGTGCCAGCAGCTCCGGGACTAGCGGGAGTCCCTACGAGCAGTACTTC.